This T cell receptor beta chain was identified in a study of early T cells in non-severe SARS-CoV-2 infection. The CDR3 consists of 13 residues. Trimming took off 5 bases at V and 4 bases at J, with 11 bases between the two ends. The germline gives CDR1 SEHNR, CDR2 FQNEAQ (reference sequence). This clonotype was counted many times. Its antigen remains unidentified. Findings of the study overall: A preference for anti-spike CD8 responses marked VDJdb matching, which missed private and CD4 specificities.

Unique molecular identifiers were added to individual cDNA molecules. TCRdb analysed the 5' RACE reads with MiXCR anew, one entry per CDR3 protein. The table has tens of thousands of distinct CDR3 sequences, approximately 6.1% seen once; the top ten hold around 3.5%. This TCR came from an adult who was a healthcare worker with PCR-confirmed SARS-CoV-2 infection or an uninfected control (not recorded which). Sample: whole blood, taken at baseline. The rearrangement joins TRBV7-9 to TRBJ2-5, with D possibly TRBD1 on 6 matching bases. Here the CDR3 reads CASSPQGGETQYF. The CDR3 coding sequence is TGTGCCAGCAGCCCACAGGGTGGAGAGACCCAGTACTTC.